One TCR beta chain is described in this entry. Its cognate antigen is unknown. V lost 4 bases to trimming and J lost 2 bases; unmatched junction nucleotides: 11. Germline V gene lookup returns CDR1 SGDLS and CDR2 YYNGEE. The CDR3 consists of 17 residues. The data originate from a study of cytomegalovirus exposure and HLA in healthy donors. Findings of the study overall: Several V segments, TRBV6-2 and TRBV6-3 among them, could not be told apart and were dropped.

PCR amplification relied on 60 Vbeta primers (plus 13 Jbeta primers). The table came from immunoSEQ multiplex PCR; TCRdb's copy has only in-frame clones and leaves some out. Recorded for this sample: around 84,000 clones. The clonotype comes from a man aged 25 to 40 in good health and CMV-seronegative. Sequencing was done on a sample of PBMCs. The chain combines TRBV9 with TRBJ2-3, with TRBD1 matching 9 bases. The CDR3 DNA reads as TGTGCCAGCAGCTACCGACCGGGACAGGGCCCCACAGATACGCAGTATTTT. Protein sequence: CASSYRPGQGPTDTQYF.